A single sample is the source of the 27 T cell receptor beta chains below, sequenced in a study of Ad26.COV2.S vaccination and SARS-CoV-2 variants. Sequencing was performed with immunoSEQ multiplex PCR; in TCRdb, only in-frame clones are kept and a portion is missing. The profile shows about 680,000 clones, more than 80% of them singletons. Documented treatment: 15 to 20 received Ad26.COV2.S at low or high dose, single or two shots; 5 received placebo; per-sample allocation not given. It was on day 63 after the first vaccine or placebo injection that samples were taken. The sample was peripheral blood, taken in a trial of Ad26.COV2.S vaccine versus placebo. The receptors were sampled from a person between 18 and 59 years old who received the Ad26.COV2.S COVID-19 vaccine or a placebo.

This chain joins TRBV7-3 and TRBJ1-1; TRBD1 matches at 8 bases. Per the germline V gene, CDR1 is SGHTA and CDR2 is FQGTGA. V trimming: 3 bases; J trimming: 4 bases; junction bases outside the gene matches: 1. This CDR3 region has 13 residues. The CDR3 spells CASSLDRATEAFF. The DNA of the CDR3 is TGTGCCAGCAGCTTGGACAGGGCCACTGAAGCTTTCTTT. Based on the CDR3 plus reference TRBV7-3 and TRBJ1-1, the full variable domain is GAGVSQTPSNKVTEKGKYVELRCDPISGHTALYWYRQSLGQGPEFLIYFQGTGAADDSGLPNDRFFAVRPEGSVSTLKIQRTERGDSAVYLCASSLDRATEAFFGQGTRLTVV.

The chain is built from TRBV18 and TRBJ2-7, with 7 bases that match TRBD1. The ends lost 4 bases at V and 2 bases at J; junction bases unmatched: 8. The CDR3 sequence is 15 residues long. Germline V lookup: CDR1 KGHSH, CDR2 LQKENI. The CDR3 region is CASSRGTVSTYEQYF. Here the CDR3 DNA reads TGTGCCAGCTCACGGGGGACAGTCAGCACCTACGAGCAGTACTTC.

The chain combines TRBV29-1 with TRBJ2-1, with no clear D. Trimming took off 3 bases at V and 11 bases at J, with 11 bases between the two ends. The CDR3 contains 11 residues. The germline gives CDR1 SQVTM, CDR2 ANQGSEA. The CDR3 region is CSVDLRLQQFF. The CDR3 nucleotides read TGCAGCGTTGATCTACGTCTACAGCAGTTCTTC.

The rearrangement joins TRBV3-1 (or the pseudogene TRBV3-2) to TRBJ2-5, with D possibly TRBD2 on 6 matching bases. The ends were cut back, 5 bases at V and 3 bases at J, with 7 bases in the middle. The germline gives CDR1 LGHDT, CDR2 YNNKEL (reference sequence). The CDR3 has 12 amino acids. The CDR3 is CASSRLEETQYF. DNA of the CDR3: TGTGCCAGCAGCAGACTAGAAGAGACCCAGTACTTC.

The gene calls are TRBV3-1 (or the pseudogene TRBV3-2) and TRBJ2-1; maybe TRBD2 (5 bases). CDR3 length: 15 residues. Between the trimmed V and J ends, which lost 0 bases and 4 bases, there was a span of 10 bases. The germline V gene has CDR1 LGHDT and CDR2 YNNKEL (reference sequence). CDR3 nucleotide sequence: TGTGCCAGCAGCCAAGAGAGGGTTCGATACAATGAGCAGTTCTTC. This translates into CASSQERVRYNEQFF.

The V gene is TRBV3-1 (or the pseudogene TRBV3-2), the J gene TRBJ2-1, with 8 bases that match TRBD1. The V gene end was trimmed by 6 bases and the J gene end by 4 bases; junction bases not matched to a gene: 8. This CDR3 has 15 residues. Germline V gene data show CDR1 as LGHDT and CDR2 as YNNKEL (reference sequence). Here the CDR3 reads CASSFGQGGYNEQFF. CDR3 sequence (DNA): TGTGCCAGCAGTTTCGGACAGGGTGGGTACAATGAGCAGTTCTTC.

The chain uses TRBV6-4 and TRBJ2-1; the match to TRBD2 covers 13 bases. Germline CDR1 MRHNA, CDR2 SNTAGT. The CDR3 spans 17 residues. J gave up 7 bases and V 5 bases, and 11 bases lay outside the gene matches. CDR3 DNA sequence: TGTGCCAGCAGTAAAGCTCGGACTAGCGGGAGAATGAATGAGCAGTTCTTC. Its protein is CASSKARTSGRMNEQFF.

The CDR3 sequence is CAIPGEGDNEQFF. The CDR3 nucleotides read TGTGCCATCCCGGGTGAGGGGGACAATGAGCAGTTCTTC. The V call is TRBV10-3, the J call TRBJ2-1; a weak D match, TRBD1 (6 bases). This CDR3 spans 13 amino acids. V dropped 8 bases and J dropped 5 bases, with 13 bases sitting between them. Germline CDR1 is ENHRY and CDR2 is SYGVKD.

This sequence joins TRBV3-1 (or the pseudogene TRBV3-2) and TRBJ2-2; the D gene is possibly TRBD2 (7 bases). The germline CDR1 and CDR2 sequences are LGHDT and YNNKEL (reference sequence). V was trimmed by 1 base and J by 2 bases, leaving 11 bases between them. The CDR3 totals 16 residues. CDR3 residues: CASSQAGGANTGELFF. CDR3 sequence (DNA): TGTGCCAGCAGCCAAGCTGGGGGGGCTAACACCGGGGAGCTGTTTTTT.

The CDR3 region has the DNA TGTGCCAGCAGCCCAAGGTGTGGAACCTACGAGCAGTACTTC. As protein: CASSPRCGTYEQYF. V usage is TRBV21-1 and J usage is TRBJ2-7. TRBV21-1 is shown as a pseudogene. The CDR3 loop spans 14 amino acids.

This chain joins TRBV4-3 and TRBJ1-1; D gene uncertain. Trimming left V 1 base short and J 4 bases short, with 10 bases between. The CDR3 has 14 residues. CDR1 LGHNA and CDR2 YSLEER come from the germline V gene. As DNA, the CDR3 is TGCGCCAGCAGCCAAGCTGGGGAGGCCACTGAAGCTTTCTTT. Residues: CASSQAGEATEAFF.

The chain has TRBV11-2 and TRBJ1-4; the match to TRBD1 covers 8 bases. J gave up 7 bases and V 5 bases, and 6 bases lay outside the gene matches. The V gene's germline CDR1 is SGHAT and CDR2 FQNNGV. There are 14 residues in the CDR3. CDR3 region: CASSRGQGTEKLFF. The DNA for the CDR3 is TGTGCCAGCAGCCGAGGACAGGGTACTGAAAAACTGTTTTTT.

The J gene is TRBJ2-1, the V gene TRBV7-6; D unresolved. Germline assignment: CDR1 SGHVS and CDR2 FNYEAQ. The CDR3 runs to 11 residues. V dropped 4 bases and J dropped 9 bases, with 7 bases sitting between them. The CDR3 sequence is CASSSQVEQFF. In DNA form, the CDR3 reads TGTGCCAGCAGCTCTCAGGTTGAGCAGTTCTTC.

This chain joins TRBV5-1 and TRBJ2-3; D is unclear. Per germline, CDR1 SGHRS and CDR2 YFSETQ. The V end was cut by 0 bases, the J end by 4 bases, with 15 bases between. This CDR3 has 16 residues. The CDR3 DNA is TGCGCCAGCAGCTTGGCCACTGGCCTGCCCCCAGATACGCAGTATTTT. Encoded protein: CASSLATGLPPDTQYF.

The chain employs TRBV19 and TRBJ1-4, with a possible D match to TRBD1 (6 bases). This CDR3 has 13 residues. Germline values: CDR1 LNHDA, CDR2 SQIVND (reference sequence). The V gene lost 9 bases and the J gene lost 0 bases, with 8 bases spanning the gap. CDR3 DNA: TGTGCCAGCCGGGACACAACTAATGAAAAACTGTTTTTT. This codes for CASRDTTNEKLFF.

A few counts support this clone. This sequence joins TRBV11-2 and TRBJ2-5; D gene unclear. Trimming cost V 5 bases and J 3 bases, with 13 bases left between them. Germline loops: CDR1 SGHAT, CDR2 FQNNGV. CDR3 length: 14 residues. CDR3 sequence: CASSRPGRKETQYF. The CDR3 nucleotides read TGTGCCAGCAGCCGCCCCGGCAGGAAAGAGACCCAGTACTTC.

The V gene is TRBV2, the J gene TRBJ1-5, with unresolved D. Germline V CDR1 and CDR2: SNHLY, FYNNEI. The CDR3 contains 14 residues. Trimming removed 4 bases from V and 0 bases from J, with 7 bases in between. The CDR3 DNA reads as TGTGCCAGCAGTGGTTATAATAGCAATCAGCCCCAGCATTTT. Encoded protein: CASSGYNSNQPQHF.

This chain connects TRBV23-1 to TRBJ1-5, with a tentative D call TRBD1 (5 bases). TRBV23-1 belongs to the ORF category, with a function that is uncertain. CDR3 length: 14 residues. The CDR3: CGGGGLSGNQPQHF. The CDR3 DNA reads TGCGGTGGGGGGGGTTTGTCGGGCAATCAGCCCCAGCATTTT.

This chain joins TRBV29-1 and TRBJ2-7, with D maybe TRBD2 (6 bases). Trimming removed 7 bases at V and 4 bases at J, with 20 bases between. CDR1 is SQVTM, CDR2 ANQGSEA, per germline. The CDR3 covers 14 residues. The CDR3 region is CSARGGISPYEQYF. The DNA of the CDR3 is TGCAGCGCCCGAGGAGGGATATCCCCTTACGAGCAGTACTTC.

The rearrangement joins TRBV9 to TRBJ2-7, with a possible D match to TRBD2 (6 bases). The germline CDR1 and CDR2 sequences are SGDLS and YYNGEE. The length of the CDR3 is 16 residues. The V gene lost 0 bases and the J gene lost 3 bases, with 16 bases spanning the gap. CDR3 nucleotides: TGTGCCAGCAGCGTAGCATCGGAACAGGAGGGCTACGAGCAGTACTTC. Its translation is CASSVASEQEGYEQYF.

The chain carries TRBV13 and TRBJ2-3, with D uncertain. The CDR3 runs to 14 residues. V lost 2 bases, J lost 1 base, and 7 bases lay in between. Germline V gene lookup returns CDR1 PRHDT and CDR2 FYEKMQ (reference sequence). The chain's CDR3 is CASSLSGGTDTQYF. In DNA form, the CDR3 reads TGTGCCAGCAGCTTAAGTGGCGGCACAGATACGCAGTATTTT. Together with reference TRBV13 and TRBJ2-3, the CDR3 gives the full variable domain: AAGVIQSPRHLIKEKRETATLKCYPIPRHDTVYWYQQGPGQDPQFLISFYEKMQSDKGSIPDRFSAQQFSDYHSELNMSSLELGDSALYFCASSLSGGTDTQYFGPGTRLTVL.

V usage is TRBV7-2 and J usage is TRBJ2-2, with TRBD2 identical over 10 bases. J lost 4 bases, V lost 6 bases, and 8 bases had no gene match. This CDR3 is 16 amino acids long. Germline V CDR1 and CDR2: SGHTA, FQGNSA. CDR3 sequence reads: CASRLAAGGPTGELFF. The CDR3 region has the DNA TGTGCCAGCAGACTCGCAGCGGGGGGGCCCACCGGGGAGCTGTTTTTT.

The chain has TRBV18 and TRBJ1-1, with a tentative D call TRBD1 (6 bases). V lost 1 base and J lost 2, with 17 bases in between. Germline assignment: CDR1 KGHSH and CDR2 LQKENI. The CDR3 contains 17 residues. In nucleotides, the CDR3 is TGTGCCAGCTCACCACTTATCGTGACAGGACTAAACACTGAAGCTTTCTTT. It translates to CASSPLIVTGLNTEAFF.

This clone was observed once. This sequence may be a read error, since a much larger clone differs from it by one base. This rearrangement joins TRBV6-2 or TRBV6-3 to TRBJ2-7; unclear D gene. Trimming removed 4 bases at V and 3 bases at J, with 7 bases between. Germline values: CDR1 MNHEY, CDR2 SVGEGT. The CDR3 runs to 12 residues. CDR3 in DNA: TGTGCCAGCAGTTTCACTTTCTACGAGCAGTACTTC. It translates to CASSFTFYEQYF.

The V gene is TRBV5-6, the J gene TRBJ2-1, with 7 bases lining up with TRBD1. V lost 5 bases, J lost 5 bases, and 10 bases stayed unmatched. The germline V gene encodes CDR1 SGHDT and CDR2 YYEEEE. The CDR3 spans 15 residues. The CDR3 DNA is TGTGCCAGCAGGCCGGACAGGAATATTCACAATGAGCAGTTCTTC. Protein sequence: CASRPDRNIHNEQFF.

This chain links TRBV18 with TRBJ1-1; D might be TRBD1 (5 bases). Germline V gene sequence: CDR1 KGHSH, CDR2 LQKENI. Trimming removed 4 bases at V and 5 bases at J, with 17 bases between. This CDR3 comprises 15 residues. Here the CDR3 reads CASSLSHAGVTEAFF. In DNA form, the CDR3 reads TGTGCCAGCTCACTTAGTCATGCGGGGGTGACTGAAGCTTTCTTT.

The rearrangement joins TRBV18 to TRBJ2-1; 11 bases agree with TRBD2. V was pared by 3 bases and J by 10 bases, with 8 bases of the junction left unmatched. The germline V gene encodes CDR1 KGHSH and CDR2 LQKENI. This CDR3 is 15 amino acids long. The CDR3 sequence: CASSPTSGNSREQFF. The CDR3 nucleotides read TGTGCCAGCTCACCGACTAGCGGGAATTCGCGGGAGCAGTTCTTC.